These 21 T cell receptor beta chains were sequenced from one sample in a study of blood T cell repertoires in COVID-19. Assay used: immunoSEQ multiplex PCR; TCRdb lists only in-frame clones, some missing. The sample has approximately 130,000 clones, approximately 84% seen once. The sequenced material came from peripheral blood. The receptors stem from a human donor in a cohort sampled during active COVID-19.

This chain connects TRBV30 to TRBJ2-2, with no clear D. This CDR3 spans 12 amino acids. CDR1 GTSNPN and CDR2 SVGIG come from the germline V gene (reference sequence). Trimming took 2 bases from V and 7 from J, leaving 8 bases between them. Written as DNA, the CDR3 is TGTGCCTGGAGTCCTTTCTTCGGGGAGCTGTTTTTT. As protein: CAWSPFFGELFF.

V gene TRBV14 combines with J gene TRBJ2-1; D is ambiguous. The CDR3 runs 11 residues. V lost 5 bases, J lost 10 bases, and 9 bases lay in between. CDR1 SGHDN and CDR2 FVKESK come from the germline V gene. The CDR3 nucleotides read TGTGCCAGCAGCGTTCACAGCGAGCAGTTCTTC. It yields the protein CASSVHSEQFF.

This rearrangement joins TRBV7-6 to TRBJ2-7; tentative D call: TRBD2 (6 bases). Trimming took 5 bases from V and 0 from J, leaving 23 bases between them. This CDR3 has 18 residues. Germline V CDR1 and CDR2: SGHVS, FNYEAQ. The CDR3 loop reads CASSVGIKGLMSSYEQYF. CDR3 nucleotides: TGTGCCAGCAGCGTAGGGATAAAGGGACTGATGAGCTCCTACGAGCAGTACTTC.

The chain is built from TRBV4-1 and TRBJ2-3, with D tentatively TRBD1 (6 bases). The V and J ends lost 0 bases and 0 bases respectively, with 13 bases between them. The CDR3 has 17 residues. Germline CDR1 reads MGHRA; CDR2 reads YSYEKL. The DNA for the CDR3 is TGCGCCAGCAGCCAAGAAGGGGGACGGATAAGCACAGATACGCAGTATTTT. Translating gives CASSQEGGRISTDTQYF.

This chain joins TRBV13 and TRBJ1-6; no clear D. With 1 base removed from V and 9 bases from J, the gap between germline ends came to 13 bases. Germline-derived CDR1 and CDR2 are PRHDT and FYEKMQ (reference sequence). This CDR3 is 15 amino acids long. CDR3 DNA: TGTGCCAGCAGCTTAGTGACAACAAAAGGTTCACCCCTCCACTTT. It is translated as CASSLVTTKGSPLHF.

The rearrangement uses TRBV25-1 and TRBJ1-2; D remains ambiguous. Trimming shortened V by 1 base and J by 3 bases, and 15 bases separated the two germline ends. The germline gives CDR1 MGHDK, CDR2 SYGVNS. The CDR3 totals 16 residues. Written as DNA, the CDR3 is TGTGCCAGCAGTGAATTTGACCTCAAGGCGGACTATGGCTACACCTTC. Protein sequence: CASSEFDLKADYGYTF.

The chain has TRBV7-2 and TRBJ1-2; D possibly corresponds to TRBD1 (6 bases). The CDR3 is 15 amino acids. Trimming took 5 bases from V and 4 from J, leaving 17 bases between them. CDR1 and CDR2 from the germline V gene are SGHTA and FQGNSA. CDR3 nucleotide sequence: TGTGCCAGCAGCCCACGGACAGTCCGTGGCTATGGCTACACCTTC. Its translation is CASSPRTVRGYGYTF. The variable domain in full, with the rest retrieved from reference TRBV7-2 and TRBJ1-2, is GAGVSQSPSNKVTEKGKDVELRCDPISGHTALYWYRQSLGQGLEFLIYFQGNSAPDKSGLPSDRFSAERTGGSVSTLTIQRTQQEDSAVYLCASSPRTVRGYGYTFGSGTRLTVV.

The rearrangement joins TRBV27 to TRBJ2-3; D is uncertain. The CDR3 spans 16 residues. Looked up from germline, CDR1 is MNHEY and CDR2 is SMNVEV (reference sequence). The germline V and J ends were trimmed by 2 bases and 0 bases, with 12 bases remaining between them. In DNA form, the CDR3 reads TGTGCCAGCAGTTTACTACCACGCACTAGCACAGATACGCAGTATTTT. Translation gives CASSLLPRTSTDTQYF.

CDR3 in amino acids: CASSFGTGTQKLFF. CDR3 DNA sequence: TGTGCCAGCAGCTTCGGGACAGGGACCCAAAAACTGTTTTTT. The chain is built from TRBV7-8 and TRBJ1-4; 9 bases align to TRBD1. This CDR3 region has 14 residues. Germline V CDR1 and CDR2: SGHVS, FQNEAQ. The V segment lost 3 bases and the J segment 9 bases; nucleotides outside the gene matches: 5.

This clone was found a few times. This rearrangement joins TRBV10-1 to TRBJ2-7, with TRBD1 matching over 9 bases. Germline assignment: CDR1 WNHNN and CDR2 SYGVQD (reference sequence). The ends lost 4 bases at V and 5 bases at J; junction bases unmatched: 6. The CDR3 extends over 14 amino acids. This CDR3 reads CASSAGQGTHEQYF. CDR3 DNA sequence: TGCGCCAGCAGTGCAGGACAGGGGACCCACGAGCAGTACTTC.

Here the CDR3 reads CASSPLRQAEAFF. The CDR3, as DNA: TGTGCCAGCAGTCCACTTCGACAGGCGGAAGCTTTCTTT. This chain joins TRBV12-3 or TRBV12-4 and TRBJ1-1; D is perhaps TRBD1 (6 bases). V was clipped by 5 bases and J by 8 bases, with 15 bases between them. CDR3 length: 13 residues.

The genes are TRBV13 and TRBJ2-7; D perhaps matches TRBD2 (7 bases). Germline V gene lookup returns CDR1 PRHDT and CDR2 FYEKMQ (reference sequence). The CDR3 sequence is 16 residues long. Trimming pared 5 bases from V and 7 bases from J, leaving 24 bases between. CDR3 loop: CASSETEVGGPREQYF. CDR3 nucleotides: TGTGCCAGCAGCGAGACCGAAGTGGGGGGGCCGCGTGAGCAGTACTTC.

V gene TRBV14 combines with J gene TRBJ2-3; tentatively, D is TRBD1 (5 bases). CDR3 size: 15 residues. Per germline, CDR1 SGHDN and CDR2 FVKESK. V was pared by 4 bases and J by 0 bases, with 11 bases between. Written as DNA, the CDR3 is TGTGCCAGCAGCCGAAGGACACTTAGCACAGATACGCAGTATTTT. Translation gives CASSRRTLSTDTQYF.

This chain links TRBV25-1 with TRBJ1-2, with D perhaps TRBD1 (5 bases). The length of the CDR3 is 15 residues. V was shortened by 3 bases and J by 4 bases, with 15 bases between the two germline ends. Germline V lookup: CDR1 MGHDK, CDR2 SYGVNS. The CDR3 DNA reads as TGTGCCAGCAGTGATATGGGACCGGAGGGCTATGGCTACACCTTC. Its translation: CASSDMGPEGYGYTF.

On this clone itself: The same CDR3 arises from other DNA sequences in this sample as well. The V and J genes are TRBV6-5 and TRBJ1-2; D is possibly TRBD1 (5 bases). The germline V gene has CDR1 MNHEY and CDR2 SVGAGI. The CDR3 is made up of 13 amino acids. Trimming pared 7 bases from V and 4 bases from J, leaving 13 bases between. CDR3 bases: TGTGCCAGCAAGCGGGGGGAGGGCTATGGCTACACCTTC. It specifies CASKRGEGYGYTF.

The chain employs TRBV11-2 and TRBJ2-7; TRBD1 agrees at 10 bases. Trimming cost V 1 base and J 5 bases; bases outside gene matches: 5. The CDR3 has 15 amino acids. CDR1 is SGHAT, CDR2 FQNNGV, per germline. The CDR3 loop reads CASSLGQGAANEQYF. In nucleotides, the CDR3 is TGTGCCAGCAGCTTAGGACAGGGGGCCGCCAACGAGCAGTACTTC.

This chain joins TRBV5-4 and TRBJ2-6, with D perhaps matching TRBD1 (5 bases). The CDR3 covers 16 residues. Germline V gene lookup returns CDR1 SGHNT and CDR2 YYREEE (reference sequence). V was trimmed by 4 bases and J by 3 bases, leaving 14 bases between them. The CDR3 DNA follows: TGTGCCAGCAGCCAAGTGGGGCGCGTTGGGGCCAACGTCCTGACTTTC. As protein: CASSQVGRVGANVLTF.

The CDR3 DNA reads TGTGCCACTGCTCAGGCCGGGACAGGCTATGGCTACACCTTC. It specifies CATAQAGTGYGYTF. This chain connects TRBV7-9 to TRBJ1-2, with 8 bases identical to TRBD1. V trimming: 10 bases; J trimming: 4 bases; junction bases outside the gene matches: 11. The CDR3 is 14 amino acids. Germline values: CDR1 SEHNR, CDR2 FQNEAQ (reference sequence).

The chain combines TRBV4-1 with TRBJ1-2; no reliable D call. Germline V gives CDR1 MGHRA, CDR2 YSYEKL. V dropped 0 bases and J dropped 2 bases, with 19 bases sitting between them. This CDR3 contains 18 residues. The CDR3 DNA sequence: TGCGCCAGCAGCCAAGATCAAATATCTCTAACCGGGAACTATGGCTACACCTTC. Its protein product is CASSQDQISLTGNYGYTF.

For this clone: Sequence at one end of the junction differs from germline and may be a read error. This sequence joins TRBV30 and TRBJ2-7; 9 nucleotides agree with TRBD1. Per germline, CDR1 GTSNPN and CDR2 SVGIG (reference sequence). The CDR3 sequence is 13 residues long. The CDR3 nucleotides are TGTGCCTGGGGTGTACAGGGGGCCGGCGAGCAGTACTTC. It is translated as CAWGVQGAGEQYF.

The chain couples TRBV28 to TRBJ2-3, with 11 bases identical to TRBD2. The CDR3 has 17 residues. J gave up 0 bases and V 2 bases, and 4 bases lay outside the gene matches. Germline V gene data show CDR1 as MDHEN and CDR2 as SYDVKM. In DNA form, the CDR3 reads TGTGCCAGCAGTTTACATAGCGGGGGGGCTAGCACAGATACGCAGTATTTT. It translates to CASSLHSGGASTDTQYF.